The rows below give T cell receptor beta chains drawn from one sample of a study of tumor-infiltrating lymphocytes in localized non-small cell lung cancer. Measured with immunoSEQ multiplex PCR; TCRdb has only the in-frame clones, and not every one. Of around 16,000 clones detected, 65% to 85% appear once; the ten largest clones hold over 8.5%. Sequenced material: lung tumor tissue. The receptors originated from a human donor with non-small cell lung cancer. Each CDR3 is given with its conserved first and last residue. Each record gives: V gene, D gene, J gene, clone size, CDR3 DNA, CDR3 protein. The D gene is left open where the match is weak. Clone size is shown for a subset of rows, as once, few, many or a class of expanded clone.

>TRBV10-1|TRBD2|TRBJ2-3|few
TGCGCCAGCAGTGCGAAGCGGGAGCTCCTCACAGATACGCAGTATTTT
CASSAKRELLTDTQYF
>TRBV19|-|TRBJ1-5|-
TGTGCCAGTAGTCGGGGACAATTTCAGCCCCAGCATTTT
CASSRGQFQPQHF
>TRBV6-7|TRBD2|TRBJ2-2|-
TGTGCCAGCAGTTGGTGGGGACTAGCGGGCACCGGGGAGCTGTTTTTT
CASSWWGLAGTGELFF
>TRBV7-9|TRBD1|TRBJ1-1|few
TGTGCCAGCAGCACGGGACAGGGAATCGACACTGAAGCTTTCTTT
CASSTGQGIDTEAFF
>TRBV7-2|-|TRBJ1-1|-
TGTGCCAGCAGCTTAAGTCCGGACGGAGGCATGAACACTGAAGCTTTCTTT
CASSLSPDGGMNTEAFF
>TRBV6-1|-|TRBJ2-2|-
TGTGCCAGCAGTGGCCGGGGGACCGCATCCGGGGAGCTGTTTTTT
CASSGRGTASGELFF
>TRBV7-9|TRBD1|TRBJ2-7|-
TGTGCCAGCAGCTCCGGGACAGGGGCCTTCTACGAGCAGTACTTC
CASSSGTGAFYEQYF
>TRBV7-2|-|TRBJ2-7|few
TGTGCCAGTACCCATACAGGACCCCCTGCACTACTAACCTACGAGCAGTACTTC
CASTHTGPPALLTYEQYF
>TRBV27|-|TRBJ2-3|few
TGTGCCTCCAGGGTCCATGGCACAGATACGCAGTATTTT
CASRVHGTDTQYF
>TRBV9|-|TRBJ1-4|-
TGTGCCAGCACCCAGTCGGGGACTAATGAAAAACTGTTTTTT
CASTQSGTNEKLFF
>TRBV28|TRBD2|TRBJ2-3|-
TGTGCCAGCAGCTTAGGACTAGCGGGAGGGCCGGGTACGCAGTATTTT
CASSLGLAGGPGTQYF
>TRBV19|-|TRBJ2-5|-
TGTGCCAGTAGTATGACCGTAACGCAAGAGACCCAGTACTTC
CASSMTVTQETQYF
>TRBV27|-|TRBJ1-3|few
TGTGCCAGCAGTTCGGACAGAGTTGGAAACACCATATATTTT
CASSSDRVGNTIYF
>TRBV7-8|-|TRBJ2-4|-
TGTGCCAGCAGCTCCGGGCGGGTTGAAAACATTCAGTACTTC
CASSSGRVENIQYF
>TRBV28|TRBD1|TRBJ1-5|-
TGTGCCAGCAGGCCGACAGGGGGCGCGAACAATCAGCCCCAGCATTTT
CASRPTGGANNQPQHF
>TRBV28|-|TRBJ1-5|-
TGTGCCAGCAGTCAACGGAACCAGCCCCAGCATTTT
CASSQRNQPQHF
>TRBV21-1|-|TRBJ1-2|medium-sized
TGTGCCAGCAGCAAAAACCTAGGCTGGGGGGCGCTATCATTTGGCTACACCTTC
CASSKNLGWGALSFGYTF
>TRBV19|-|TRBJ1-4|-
TGTGCCAGTAGCAAGGGGACTCCTGCAACTAATGAAAAACTGTTTTTT
CASSKGTPATNEKLFF
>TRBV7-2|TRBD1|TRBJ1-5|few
TGTGCCAGCAGCCCCCGGACAGGCCTCAGCAATCAGCCCCAGCATTTT
CASSPRTGLSNQPQHF
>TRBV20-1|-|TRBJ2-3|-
TGCAGTGCATACCGGTTGGATACGCAGTATTTT
CSAYRLDTQYF
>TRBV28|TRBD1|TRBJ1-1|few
TGTGCCAGCGATTACAGGGGGAACACTGAAGCTTTCTTT
CASDYRGNTEAFF
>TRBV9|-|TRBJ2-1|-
TGTGCCAGCAGCGAACTGGTAAACAATGAGCAGTTCTTC
CASSELVNNEQFF
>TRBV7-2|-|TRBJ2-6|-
TGTGCCAGCAGCTTGGCCGGGTCCCTGACTGGGGCCAACGTCCTGACTTTC
CASSLAGSLTGANVLTF
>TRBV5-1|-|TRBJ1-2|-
TGCGCCAGCAGCCCCTCCCCGGAGGGCCTCTATGGCTACACCTTC
CASSPSPEGLYGYTF
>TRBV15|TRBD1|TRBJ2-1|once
TGTGCCACCAGCAGGTACGTAGGACAGGGGATCAATGAGCAGTTCTTC
CATSRYVGQGINEQFF
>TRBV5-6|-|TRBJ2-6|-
TGTGCCAGCAGCTTGAGACGTACGGGAGGGGCCAACGTCCTGACTTTC
CASSLRRTGGANVLTF
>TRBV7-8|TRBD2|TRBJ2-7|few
TGTGCCAGCAGCTTAGCCACTAGCGGGGCCCGCTCCTACGAGCAGTACTTC
CASSLATSGARSYEQYF
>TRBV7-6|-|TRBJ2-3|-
TGTGCCAGCAGCTTAACTCAGGGGAGGGACACAGATACGCAGTATTTT
CASSLTQGRDTDTQYF
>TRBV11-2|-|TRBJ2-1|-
TGTGCCAGCAGCCGGGCGTCCCTCTCCTACAATGAGCAGTTCTTC
CASSRASLSYNEQFF
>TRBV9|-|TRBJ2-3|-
TGTGCCAGCAGCCCCGTCATGAGGAAGACAGATATGCAGTATTTT
CASSPVMRKTDMQYF
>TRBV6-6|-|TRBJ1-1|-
TGTGCCAGCACCATCGAGGGGGGGTCGGGCACTGAAGCTTTCTTT
CASTIEGGSGTEAFF
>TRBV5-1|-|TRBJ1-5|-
TGCGCCAGCAGCATAGGGGCCCGGGACGATCAGCCCCAGCATTTT
CASSIGARDDQPQHF
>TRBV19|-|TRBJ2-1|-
TGTGCCAGTAGTCCTACCGGGATTGAGCAGTTCTTC
CASSPTGIEQFF
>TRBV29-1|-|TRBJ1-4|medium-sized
TGCAGCGTTGTACTTAATGAAAAACTGTTTTTT
CSVVLNEKLFF
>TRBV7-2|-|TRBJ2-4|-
TGTGCCAGCAGCCTAGATCCGAGTAAAAACATTCAGTACTTC
CASSLDPSKNIQYF
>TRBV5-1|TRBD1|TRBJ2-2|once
TGCGCCAGCAGCAACGGACAGGGAGGCGGGGAGCTGTTTTTT
CASSNGQGGGELFF
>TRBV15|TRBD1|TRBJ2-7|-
TGTGCCACCAGCAGAACCAGGACAGGGGGCTACGAGCAGTACTTC
CATSRTRTGGYEQYF
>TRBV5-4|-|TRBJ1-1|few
TGTGCCAGCAGCTTTCCCGAGCGAACTGAAGCTTTCTTT
CASSFPERTEAFF
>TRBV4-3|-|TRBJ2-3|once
TGCGCCAGCAGCCCATCCGGGCTCTTAGGATCAGATACGCAGTATTTT
CASSPSGLLGSDTQYF
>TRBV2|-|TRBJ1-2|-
TGTGCCAGCAGTGAACCGGATAGGGGCAACGGCTACACCTTC
CASSEPDRGNGYTF
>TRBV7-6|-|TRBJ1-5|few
TGTGCCAGCAGCTTATACAGCGATCAGCCCCAGCATTTT
CASSLYSDQPQHF
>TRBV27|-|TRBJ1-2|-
TGTGCCAGCAGATCGACAGTAAGTCGGACTAACTATGGCTACACCTTC
CASRSTVSRTNYGYTF
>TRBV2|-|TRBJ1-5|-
TGTGCCAGCAGTGAATGGAACGGCCAGCCCCAGCATTTT
CASSEWNGQPQHF
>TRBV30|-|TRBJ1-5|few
TGTGCCTGGAGCCCTAGCAATCAGCCCCAGCATTTT
CAWSPSNQPQHF
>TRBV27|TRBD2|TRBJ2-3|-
TGTGCCAGCAGTTGGAGCGGGGGCACAGATACGCAGTATTTT
CASSWSGGTDTQYF
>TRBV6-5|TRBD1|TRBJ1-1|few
TGTGCCAGCAGTCGGACAGGGGGCTATGAAGCTTTCTTT
CASSRTGGYEAFF
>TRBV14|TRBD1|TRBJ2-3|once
TGTGCCAGCAGCTGGGGACAGACAGATACGCAGTATTTT
CASSWGQTDTQYF
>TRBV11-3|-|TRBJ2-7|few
TGTGCCAGCAGCTCTCAGGGGGGCTACGAGCAGTACTTC
CASSSQGGYEQYF
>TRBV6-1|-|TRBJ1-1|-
TGTGCCAGCAGTGAAACGGGGCTGGCGAACACTGAAGCTTTCTTT
CASSETGLANTEAFF
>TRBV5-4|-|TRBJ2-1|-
TGTGCCAGCAGCTTACCCGGGACCGCCCAGATCTTC
CASSLPGTAQIF
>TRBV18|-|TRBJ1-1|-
TGTGCCAGCTCACCAATGAAAATGGAGCTCATGAACACTGAAGCTTTCTTT
CASSPMKMELMNTEAFF
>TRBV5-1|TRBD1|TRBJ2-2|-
TGCGCCAGCAGCGGGCCACAGGGGCCGGTCACCGGGGAGCTGTTTTTT
CASSGPQGPVTGELFF